The 24 T cell receptor beta chains reported below all come from one sample, sequenced in a study of blood T cell repertoires in COVID-19. Clones were sequenced by immunoSEQ multiplex PCR, and TCRdb holds only the in-frame ones, with some missing. The sample includes 40,000 to 55,000 clones, 82% of them seen just once. The specimen was peripheral blood. These receptors were taken from a woman in her seventies with acute or convalescent COVID-19.

This clone was seen only once. This chain joins TRBV28 and TRBJ1-4; D perhaps matches TRBD1 (6 bases). V was trimmed by 5 bases and J by 9 bases, leaving 10 bases between them. The CDR3 consists of 12 residues. The V gene's germline CDR1 is MDHEN and CDR2 SYDVKM. The CDR3 loop reads CASSQTGKKLFF. The CDR3 nucleotides are TGTGCCAGCAGTCAAACAGGGAAAAAACTGTTTTTT.

The DNA for the CDR3 is TGTGCCAGCAGCTCCGATCTTGACTTCCGTCGAGATACGCAGTATTTT. It is translated as CASSSDLDFRRDTQYF. The chain combines TRBV7-9 with TRBJ2-3; no clear D. The CDR3 runs 16 residues. V was pared by 4 bases and J by 5 bases, with 19 bases between. Germline V gene lookup returns CDR1 SEHNR and CDR2 FQNEAQ (reference sequence).

The chain combines TRBV2 with TRBJ2-3; TRBD2 aligns across 7 bases. V shed 5 bases and J 2 bases; nucleotides not matched to a gene: 1. Germline V gene sequence: CDR1 SNHLY, CDR2 FYNNEI. The CDR3 is 13 residues long. The CDR3 DNA is TGTGCCAGCAGTCTAGCGGACACAGATACGCAGTATTTT. This encodes CASSLADTDTQYF. The full variable domain, rest sourced from reference TRBV2 and TRBJ2-3, is EPEVTQTPSHQVTQMGQEVILRCVPISNHLYFYWYRQILGQKVEFLVSFYNNEISEKSEIFDDQFSVERPDGSNFTLKIRSTKLEDSAMYFCASSLADTDTQYFGPGTRLTVL.

There are a few counts of this clone. This chain links TRBV24-1 with TRBJ2-5; TRBD1 matches at 8 bases. The V gene end was trimmed by 2 bases and the J gene end by 5 bases; junction bases not matched to a gene: 0. Germline-derived CDR1 and CDR2 are KGHDR and SFDVKD. CDR3 length: 13 residues. The CDR3 DNA reads as TGTGCCACCAGTGATTGGGACAGGGAGACCCAGTACTTC. Translation gives CATSDWDRETQYF.

The chain combines TRBV5-1 with TRBJ2-7; 7 bases align to TRBD2. The ends lost 1 base at V and 0 bases at J; junction bases unmatched: 1. This CDR3 region has 14 residues. CDR1 is SGHRS, CDR2 YFSETQ, per germline. The DNA for the CDR3 is TGCGCCAGCAGCTTGAGCGGGACCTCCTACGAGCAGTACTTC. Its translation: CASSLSGTSYEQYF.

Written as DNA, the CDR3 is TGTGCCACCAGCAGAGATCGGGGACAGGGGTTCAATGAGCAGTTCTTC. It is translated as CATSRDRGQGFNEQFF. This chain connects TRBV15 to TRBJ2-1; 10 nucleotides agree with TRBD1. V lost 0 bases, J lost 6 bases, and 5 bases stayed unmatched. The germline V gene has CDR1 LNHNV and CDR2 YYDKDF (reference sequence). The CDR3 extends over 16 amino acids.

This clone has only one observation. The chain is built from TRBV5-1 and TRBJ2-3; TRBD1 matches 8 bases. The CDR3 is 16 amino acids. Germline CDR1 reads SGHRS; CDR2 reads YFSETQ. J gave up 10 bases and V 4 bases, and 17 bases lay outside the gene matches. The CDR3 protein is CASSPGQVGRISAQYF. The CDR3 nucleotides read TGCGCCAGCAGCCCGGGACAGGTCGGGCGGATCTCGGCGCAGTATTTT.

By sample share, this clone is medium-sized. V and J are TRBV24-1 and TRBJ2-3; 9 positions agree with TRBD2. The V and J ends lost 5 bases and 2 bases, in that order; junction bases with no gene match: 4. The CDR3 is 15 amino acids. Looked up from germline, CDR1 is KGHDR and CDR2 is SFDVKD. In DNA, the CDR3 is TGTGCCACCAGTGCGCTAGCGGGACCCACAGATACGCAGTATTTT. It specifies CATSALAGPTDTQYF.

This chain joins TRBV3-1 (or the pseudogene TRBV3-2) and TRBJ1-2; weak D call: TRBD1 (6 bases). The V end was cut by 0 bases, the J end by 5 bases, with 10 bases between. The germline CDR1 and CDR2 sequences are LGHDT and YNNKEL (reference sequence). This CDR3 spans 14 amino acids. The CDR3: CASSQETGPYGYTF. CDR3 bases: TGTGCCAGCAGCCAAGAGACAGGTCCTTATGGCTACACCTTC.

This chain connects TRBV5-1 to TRBJ2-1; D possibly corresponds to TRBD1 (6 bases). The V end lost 2 bases, the J end lost 2 bases, and 14 bases lay between the germline ends. The CDR3 spans 16 residues. Per germline, CDR1 SGHRS and CDR2 YFSETQ. CDR3 DNA sequence: TGCGCCAGCAGCTTATCCCCAACAGGGACCTACAATGAGCAGTTCTTC. It codes for CASSLSPTGTYNEQFF.

The CDR3 loop is CASSQGDWQGQYF. The CDR3 region has the DNA TGTGCCAGCAGCCAGGGTGATTGGCAGGGGCAGTATTTT. The chain is built from TRBV14 and TRBJ2-3; maybe TRBD1 (5 bases). Germline V lookup: CDR1 SGHDN, CDR2 FVKESK. The CDR3 runs to 13 residues. Between the trimmed V and J ends, which lost 3 bases and 11 bases, there was a span of 15 bases.

This clone was seen a handful of times. This chain connects TRBV19 to TRBJ2-2, with 13 positions matching TRBD2. V lost 8 bases to trimming and J lost 5 bases; unmatched junction nucleotides: 5. This CDR3 is 15 amino acids long. Per germline, CDR1 LNHDA and CDR2 SQIVND (reference sequence). The CDR3 spells CASYRLAGGTGELFF. DNA for the CDR3: TGTGCCAGTTATCGACTAGCGGGAGGAACCGGGGAGCTGTTTTTT.

The chain uses TRBV27 and TRBJ1-5; no definite D call. V was clipped by 3 bases and J by 6 bases, with 9 bases between them. The germline V gene encodes CDR1 MNHEY and CDR2 SMNVEV (reference sequence). This CDR3 has 13 residues. This chain's CDR3 is CASSFWPGQPQHF. In nucleotides, the CDR3 is TGTGCCAGCAGTTTTTGGCCGGGTCAGCCCCAGCATTTT.

The genes are TRBV3-1 (or the pseudogene TRBV3-2) and TRBJ2-1, with TRBD2 matching over 12 bases. The junction had 6 bases not matched to a gene; V was cut back by 4 bases and J by 8 bases. Germline V gene lookup returns CDR1 LGHDT and CDR2 YNNKEL (reference sequence). The CDR3 totals 15 residues. The CDR3 DNA reads TGTGCCAGCAGCCCTTGGACTAGCGGGATGGATGAGCAGTTCTTC. Its protein is CASSPWTSGMDEQFF.

V gene TRBV18 combines with J gene TRBJ1-1; 7 nucleotides line up with TRBD1. Germline CDR1 reads KGHSH; CDR2 reads LQKENI. The CDR3 extends over 13 amino acids. J gave up 4 bases and V 5 bases, and 4 bases lay outside the gene matches. Here the CDR3 DNA reads TGTGCCAGCTCAACCCAGGGGGTCACTGAAGCTTTCTTT. Protein product: CASSTQGVTEAFF.

The chain has TRBV30 and TRBJ2-7; a possible D gene is TRBD2 (5 bases). Germline loops: CDR1 GTSNPN, CDR2 SVGIG (reference sequence). The CDR3 totals 12 residues. Trimming pared 3 bases from V and 3 bases from J, leaving 9 bases between. The CDR3 is CAWRSGVYEQYF. In DNA form, the CDR3 reads TGTGCCTGGAGATCCGGGGTCTACGAGCAGTACTTC.

The chain has TRBV2 and TRBJ2-5, with TRBD2 matching 9 bases. With 1 base clipped from V and 3 bases from J, the junction kept 3 bases outside the gene matches. The germline CDR1 and CDR2 sequences are SNHLY and FYNNEI. CDR3 length: 15 amino acids. This chain's CDR3 is CASSEGVAGEETQYF. In DNA form, the CDR3 reads TGTGCCAGCAGTGAAGGGGTAGCGGGGGAAGAGACCCAGTACTTC.

The genes are TRBV5-1 and TRBJ2-1, with TRBD2 matching over 9 bases. Germline V gene lookup returns CDR1 SGHRS and CDR2 YFSETQ. Trimming took 5 bases from V and 0 from J; bases not matched to a gene: 6. There are 16 residues in the CDR3. CDR3 DNA sequence: TGCGCCAGCAGTTTTAGCGGGAGCGTCTCCTACAATGAGCAGTTCTTC. Amino acids: CASSFSGSVSYNEQFF.

The chain uses TRBV5-1 and TRBJ1-2; 8 positions match TRBD1. V trimming: 5 bases; J trimming: 5 bases; junction bases outside the gene matches: 14. CDR1 and CDR2 from the germline V gene are SGHRS and YFSETQ. The CDR3 extends over 16 amino acids. The CDR3, as DNA: TGCGCCAGCAGGGTTAATTCAGGACAGGGCGAGTATGGCTACACCTTC. Translation gives CASRVNSGQGEYGYTF. The whole variable domain, filled in from reference TRBV5-1 and TRBJ1-2, reads KAGVTQTPRYLIKTRGQQVTLSCSPISGHRSVSWYQQTPGQGLQFLFEYFSETQRNKGNFPGRFSGRQFSNSRSEMNVSTLELGDSALYLCASRVNSGQGEYGYTFGSGTRLTVV.

In DNA form, the CDR3 reads TGTGCCAGCAGCTCCGGAGGAGGGGTAATGAACACTGAAGCTTTCTTT. Protein product: CASSSGGGVMNTEAFF. The rearrangement links TRBV7-3 to TRBJ1-1; a weak D match, TRBD1 (5 bases). The CDR3 is 16 amino acids. In germline, CDR1 is SGHTA, CDR2 FQGTGA. Trimming stripped 4 bases from V and 0 bases from J, with 15 bases between.

The table lists this clone with a few counts. The J gene is TRBJ1-5, the V gene TRBV27; possible D gene TRBD1, 6 bases. Germline V gene data show CDR1 as MNHEY and CDR2 as SMNVEV (reference sequence). Trimming pared 2 bases from V and 1 base from J, leaving 21 bases between. This CDR3 comprises 19 residues. For the CDR3, the DNA is TGTGCCAGCAGTTTACCGGGACACAAGGACGTCACGAGCAATCAGCCCCAGCATTTT. It translates to CASSLPGHKDVTSNQPQHF.

This clone was observed a handful of times. The CDR3 region has the DNA TGTGCCAGCAGTCAGGGCGCTGAAGCTTTCTTT. Translating gives CASSQGAEAFF. The chain combines TRBV12-3 or TRBV12-4 with TRBJ1-1; weak D call: TRBD1 (5 bases). CDR3 length: 11 residues. Between the trimmed V and J ends, which lost 5 bases and 6 bases, there was a span of 7 bases.

This clone was picked up a small number of times. The chain has TRBV5-1 and TRBJ1-2; no reliable D call. The V and J ends lost 3 bases and 8 bases respectively, with 8 bases between them. Germline loops: CDR1 SGHRS, CDR2 YFSETQ. CDR3 length: 11 residues. The CDR3 loop is CASSWGEGYTF. CDR3 nucleotide sequence: TGCGCCAGCAGCTGGGGAGAGGGCTACACCTTC.

The chain has TRBV7-2 and TRBJ2-3, with 9 bases identical to TRBD1. V trimming: 5 bases; J trimming: 6 bases; junction bases outside the gene matches: 9. CDR3 size: 15 residues. CDR1 and CDR2 (germline): SGHTA, FQGNSA. This CDR3 is CASSHRDRERDTQYF. DNA of the CDR3: TGTGCCAGCAGCCACCGGGACAGGGAGAGGGATACGCAGTATTTT.